This TCR beta chain was captured in a study of cytomegalovirus exposure and HLA in healthy donors. Study-wide results and caveats: A reported reduction in N-insertions relative to the roughly 700-donor mean was seen in an Asian-associated ancestry cluster in a later analysis.

Of note for this clone: Its antigen remains unknown.

PCR employed 60 Vbeta and 13 Jbeta primers. Here immunoSEQ multiplex PCR was the method, and the copy in TCRdb shows in-frame clones only, minus some. The sample holds about 180,000 clones; about 80% are singletons and the top ten take 1.4%. Trimming at V came to 4 bases and at J to 2 bases, leaving 1 base not matched to a gene. The CDR3 has 14 amino acids. CDR1 is SNHLY, CDR2 FYNNEI, per germline. The receptor was isolated from a woman in her twenties or thirties in good health and CMV-seropositive. This chain uses TRBV2 with TRBJ2-1; 8 positions match TRBD1. Sequenced input: PBMCs. In DNA form, the CDR3 reads TGTGCCAGCAGTGTGGACAGGGCCTACAATGAGCAGTTCTTC. This translates into CASSVDRAYNEQFF.